The rows below give T cell receptor beta chains drawn from one sample of a study of human T cells and chemical hapten exposure. TCRdb ran MiXCR on the RACE reads and lists one entry per CDR3 protein. Of approximately 97,000 distinct CDR3 sequences listed, approximately 9% are singletons. The sequencing input was whole blood. Receptors were obtained from a female donor in good health. Some clones in this sample may be carry-over from other donors' samples. Both conserved end residues are part of each CDR3. The D gene is left open where the match is weak. Only part of the rows carry a size: once, few, many, or a class if the clone is expanded.

>TRBD2|TRBJ2-1|TRBV2|NA
CASSARSGTYNEQFF
TGTGCCAGCAGTGCTCGAAGCGGGACCTACAATGAGCAGTTCTTC
>TRBD2|TRBJ2-1|TRBV7-8|many
CASSLDAGGSYNEQFF
TGTGCCAGCAGCTTAGACGCGGGAGGATCCTACAATGAGCAGTTCTTC
>TRBD1|TRBJ1-5|TRBV20-1|many
CSARDPGQGNQPQHF
TGCAGTGCTAGAGATCCGGGACAGGGCAATCAGCCCCAGCATTTT
>NA|TRBJ2-2|TRBV6-6|NA
CASSYEPGRITGELFF
TGTGCCAGCAGTTACGAACCAGGGAGAATAACCGGGGAGCTGTTTTTT
>NA|TRBJ1-2|TRBV20-1|NA
CSASTPNYGYTF
TGCAGTGCTAGTACTCCGAATTATGGCTACACCTTC
>NA|TRBJ1-2|TRBV5-1|NA
CASRPVNNNYGYTF
TGCGCCAGCAGGCCAGTCAATAACAACTATGGCTACACCTTC
>NA|TRBJ2-7|TRBV28|many
CASSFTGRYEQYF
TGTGCCAGCAGTTTCACAGGTCGCTACGAGCAGTACTTC
>NA|TRBJ1-4|TRBV11-2|NA
CASSLGYGATNEKLFF
TGTGCCAGCAGCTTAGGGTATGGGGCTACTAATGAAAAACTGTTTTTT
>NA|TRBJ2-1|TRBV28|many
CASSLIGDYNEQFF
TGTGCCAGCAGTTTGATTGGGGACTACAATGAGCAGTTCTTC
>NA|TRBJ2-1|TRBV29-1|few
CSVYDHYNEQFF
TGCAGCGTGTACGACCACTACAATGAGCAGTTCTTC